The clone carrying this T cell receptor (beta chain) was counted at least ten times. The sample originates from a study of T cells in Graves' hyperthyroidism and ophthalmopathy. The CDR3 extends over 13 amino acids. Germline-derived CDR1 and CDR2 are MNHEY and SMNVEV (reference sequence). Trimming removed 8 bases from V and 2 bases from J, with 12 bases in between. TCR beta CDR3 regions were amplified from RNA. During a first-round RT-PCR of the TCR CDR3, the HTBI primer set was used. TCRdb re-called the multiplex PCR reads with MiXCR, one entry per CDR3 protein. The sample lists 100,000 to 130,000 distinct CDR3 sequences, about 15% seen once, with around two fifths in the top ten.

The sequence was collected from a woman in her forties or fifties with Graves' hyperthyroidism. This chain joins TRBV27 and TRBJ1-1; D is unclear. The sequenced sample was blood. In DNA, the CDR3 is TGTGCCAGCCAGGTCGGCGCTAACACTGAAGCTTTCTTT. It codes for CASQVGANTEAFF.